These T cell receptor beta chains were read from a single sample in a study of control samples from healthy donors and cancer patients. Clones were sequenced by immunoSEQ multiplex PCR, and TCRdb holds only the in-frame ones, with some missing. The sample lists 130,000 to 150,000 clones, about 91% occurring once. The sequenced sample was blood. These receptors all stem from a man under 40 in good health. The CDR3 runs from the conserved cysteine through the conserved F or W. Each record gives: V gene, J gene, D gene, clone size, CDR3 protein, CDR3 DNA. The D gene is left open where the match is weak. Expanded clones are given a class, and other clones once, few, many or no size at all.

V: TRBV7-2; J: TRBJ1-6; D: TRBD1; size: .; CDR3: CASSTLDRGNSPLHF; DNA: TGTGCCAGCTCCACCCTGGACAGGGGAAATTCACCCCTCCACTTT
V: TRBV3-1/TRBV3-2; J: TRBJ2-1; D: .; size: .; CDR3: CASSQVLAKYNEQFF; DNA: TGTGCCAGCAGCCAAGTTTTGGCCAAATACAATGAGCAGTTCTTC
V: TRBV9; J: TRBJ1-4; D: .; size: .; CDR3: CASSASQGNNEKLFF; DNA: TGTGCCAGCAGCGCTTCTCAGGGAAACAATGAAAAACTGTTTTTT
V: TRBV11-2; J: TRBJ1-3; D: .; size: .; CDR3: CASSRTVAGNTIYF; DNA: TGTGCCAGCAGCCGAACAGTCGCTGGAAACACCATATATTTT
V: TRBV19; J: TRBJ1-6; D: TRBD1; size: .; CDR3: CASSPSQGWNSPLHF; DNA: TGTGCCAGTAGTCCCTCACAGGGGTGGAATTCACCCCTCCACTTT
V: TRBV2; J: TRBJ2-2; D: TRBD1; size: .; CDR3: CASRRGLGQGSTGELFF; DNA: TGTGCCAGCAGGAGAGGATTGGGACAGGGATCCACCGGGGAGCTGTTTTTT
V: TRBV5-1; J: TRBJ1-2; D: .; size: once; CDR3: CASSPREGANYGYTF; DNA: TGCGCCAGCAGCCCCCGGGAGGGGGCTAACTATGGCTACACCTTC
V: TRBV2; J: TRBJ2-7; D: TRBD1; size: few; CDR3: CASSERTGEYEQYF; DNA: TGTGCCAGCAGCGAAAGGACAGGGGAATACGAGCAGTACTTC
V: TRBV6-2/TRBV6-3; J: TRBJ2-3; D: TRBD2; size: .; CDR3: CASSTPRLAGGADTQYF; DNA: TGTGCCAGCAGTACCCCACGACTAGCGGGGGGGGCAGATACGCAGTATTTT
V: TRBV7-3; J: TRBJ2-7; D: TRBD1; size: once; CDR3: CASSPGQGLSYEQYF; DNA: TGTGCCAGCAGCCCTGGACAGGGCCTCTCCTACGAGCAGTACTTC
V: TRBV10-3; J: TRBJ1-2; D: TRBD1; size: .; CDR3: CAISDRQGAAGYTF; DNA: TGTGCCATCAGTGACAGACAGGGAGCGGCGGGCTACACCTTC
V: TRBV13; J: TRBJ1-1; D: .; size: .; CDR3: CASSLGNMNTEAFF; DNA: TGTGCCAGCAGCTTAGGGAACATGAACACTGAAGCTTTCTTT
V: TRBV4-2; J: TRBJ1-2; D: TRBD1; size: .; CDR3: CASSQNIGQGWGYTF; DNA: TGTGCCAGCAGCCAGAACATCGGACAGGGTTGGGGCTACACCTTC
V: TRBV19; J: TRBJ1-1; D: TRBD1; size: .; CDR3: CASSIAGGTEAFF; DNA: TGTGCCAGTAGTATAGCAGGGGGCACTGAAGCTTTCTTT
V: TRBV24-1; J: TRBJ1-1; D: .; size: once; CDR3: CDHQGEIEAFF; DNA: TGTGACCACCAAGGGGAAATTGAAGCTTTCTTT
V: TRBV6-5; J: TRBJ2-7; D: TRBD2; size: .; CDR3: CASRLLLAGGIEQYF; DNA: TGTGCCAGCAGACTACTACTAGCGGGGGGGATCGAGCAGTACTTC
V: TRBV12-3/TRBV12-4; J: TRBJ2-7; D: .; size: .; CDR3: CASSYGGWEQYF; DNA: TGTGCCAGCAGTTATGGGGGCTGGGAGCAGTACTTC
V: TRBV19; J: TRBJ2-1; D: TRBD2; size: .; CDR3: CASSADPLAGGNLGNEQFF; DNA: TGTGCCAGTAGTGCGGACCCACTAGCGGGGGGGAATCTGGGGAATGAGCAGTTCTTC
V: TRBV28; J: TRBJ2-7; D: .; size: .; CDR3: CASSGDSSYEQYF; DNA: TGTGCCAGCAGTGGCGACAGTTCCTACGAGCAGTACTTC
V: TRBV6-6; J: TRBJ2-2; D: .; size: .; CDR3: CASSYRVTGELFF; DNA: TGTGCCAGCAGTTATAGGGTCACCGGGGAGCTGTTTTTT
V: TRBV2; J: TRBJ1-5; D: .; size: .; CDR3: CASREDSSNQPQHF; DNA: TGTGCCAGCAGGGAAGACAGTAGCAATCAGCCCCAGCATTTT
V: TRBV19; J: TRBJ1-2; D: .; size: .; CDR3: CASSLNLRANYGYTF; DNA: TGTGCCAGTAGTCTAAACCTCAGGGCCAACTATGGCTACACCTTC
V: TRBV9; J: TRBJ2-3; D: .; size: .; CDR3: CASSVGIGGFQSDTQYF; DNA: TGTGCCAGCAGCGTAGGGATAGGAGGGTTTCAATCCGATACGCAGTATTTT
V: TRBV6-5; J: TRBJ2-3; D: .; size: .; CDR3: CASRLAPTDTQYF; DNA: TGTGCCAGCAGGCTAGCCCCCACAGATACGCAGTATTTT
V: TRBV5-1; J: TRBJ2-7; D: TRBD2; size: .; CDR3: CASRQAGGRYEQYF; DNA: TGCGCCAGCAGGCAGGCGGGGGGGAGGTACGAGCAGTACTTC
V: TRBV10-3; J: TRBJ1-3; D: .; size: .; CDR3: CAISDHSGNTIYF; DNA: TGTGCCATCAGTGACCACTCTGGAAACACCATATATTTT
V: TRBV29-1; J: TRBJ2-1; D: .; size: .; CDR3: CSVVKGENEQFF; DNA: TGCAGCGTTGTTAAGGGGGAAAATGAGCAGTTCTTC
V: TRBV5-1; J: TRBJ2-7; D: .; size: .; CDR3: CASSFGTVTYEQYF; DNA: TGCGCCAGCAGCTTCGGGACCGTAACCTACGAGCAGTACTTC
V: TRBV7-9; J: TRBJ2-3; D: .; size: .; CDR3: CASSLGFTDTQYF; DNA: TGTGCCAGCAGCTTAGGGTTCACAGATACGCAGTATTTT
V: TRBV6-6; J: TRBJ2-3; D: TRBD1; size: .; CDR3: CASSPTRLDRARSTDTQYF; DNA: TGTGCCAGCAGTCCCACGAGATTGGACAGGGCGAGAAGCACAGATACGCAGTATTTT
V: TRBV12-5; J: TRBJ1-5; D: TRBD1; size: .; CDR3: CASGYGQGISQPQHF; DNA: TGTGCTAGTGGCTACGGACAGGGTATAAGTCAGCCCCAGCATTTT
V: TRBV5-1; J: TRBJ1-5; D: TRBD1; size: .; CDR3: CASSLDRGLDQPQHF; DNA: TGCGCCAGCAGCTTGGACAGGGGGCTAGATCAGCCCCAGCATTTT
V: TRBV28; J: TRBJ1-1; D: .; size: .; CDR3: CASSLLVRNTEAFF; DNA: TGTGCCAGCAGTTTATTGGTCCGGAACACTGAAGCTTTCTTT
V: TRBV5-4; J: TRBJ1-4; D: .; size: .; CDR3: CASSLAGATNEKLFF; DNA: TGTGCCAGCAGCTTGGCGGGCGCAACTAATGAAAAACTGTTTTTT
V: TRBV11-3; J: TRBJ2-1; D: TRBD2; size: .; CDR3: CASSPGTNNEQFF; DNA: TGTGCCAGCAGCCCCGGGACTAACAATGAGCAGTTCTTC
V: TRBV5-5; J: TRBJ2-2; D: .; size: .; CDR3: CASSPKGVDTGELFF; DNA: TGTGCCAGCAGCCCGAAGGGGGTGGACACCGGGGAGCTGTTTTTT
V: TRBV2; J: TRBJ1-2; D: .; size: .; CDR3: CASSEEARLGYTF; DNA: TGTGCCAGCAGTGAAGAGGCACGACTTGGCTACACCTTC
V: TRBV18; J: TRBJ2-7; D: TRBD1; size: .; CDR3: CASSPDTGTGLKEQYF; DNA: TGTGCCAGCTCACCTGATACCGGGACAGGGTTAAAAGAGCAGTACTTC
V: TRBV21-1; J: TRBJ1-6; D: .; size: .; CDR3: CASSNMREPPLHF; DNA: TGTGCCAGCAGCAACATGAGGGAACCACCCCTCCACTTT
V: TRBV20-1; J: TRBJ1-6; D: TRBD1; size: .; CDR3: CSASPRQGDNSPLHF; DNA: TGCAGTGCTAGTCCCAGACAGGGGGACAATTCACCCCTCCACTTT
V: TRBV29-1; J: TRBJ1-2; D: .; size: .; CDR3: CSVGEPRNYGYTF; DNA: TGCAGCGTTGGCGAACCGCGGAACTATGGCTACACCTTC
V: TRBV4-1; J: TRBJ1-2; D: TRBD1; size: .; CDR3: CASSQKTLDRADYGYTF; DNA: TGCGCCAGCAGCCAAAAGACCCTGGACAGGGCCGACTATGGCTACACCTTC
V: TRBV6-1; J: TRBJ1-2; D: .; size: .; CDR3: CASSEFLAEGSGYTF; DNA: TGTGCCAGCAGTGAATTTCTCGCGGAGGGGTCTGGCTACACCTTC
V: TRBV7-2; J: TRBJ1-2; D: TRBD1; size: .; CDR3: CASSFLRDRILHGNGYTF; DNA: TGTGCCAGCAGTTTCCTCCGGGACAGGATACTCCATGGGAATGGCTACACCTTC
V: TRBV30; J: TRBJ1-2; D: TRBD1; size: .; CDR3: CAWSSGTGDGYTF; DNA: TGTGCCTGGAGTTCCGGGACAGGGGATGGCTACACCTTC
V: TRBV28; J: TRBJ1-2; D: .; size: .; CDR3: CASSFLSTRDGYTF; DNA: TGTGCCAGCAGTTTCCTATCTACCAGGGATGGCTACACCTTC
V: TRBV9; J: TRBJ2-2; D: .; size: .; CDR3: CASSVEGHGELFF; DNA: TGTGCCAGCAGCGTAGAGGGGCACGGGGAGCTGTTTTTT
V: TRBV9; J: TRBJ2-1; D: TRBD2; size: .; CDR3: CASSVLAGFDEQFF; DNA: TGTGCCAGCAGCGTTTTAGCGGGGTTCGATGAGCAGTTCTTC
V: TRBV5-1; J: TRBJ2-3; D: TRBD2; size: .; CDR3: CASSLRGGRTQYF; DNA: TGCGCCAGCAGCTTGCGGGGGGGGCGCACGCAGTATTTT
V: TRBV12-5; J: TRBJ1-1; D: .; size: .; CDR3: CASATLTRQREAFF; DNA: TGTGCTAGTGCCACCCTTACTAGACAGAGAGAAGCTTTCTTT
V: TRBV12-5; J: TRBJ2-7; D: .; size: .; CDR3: CASGLPRDMGYEQYF; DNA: TGTGCTAGTGGTTTGCCCCGGGACATGGGGTACGAGCAGTACTTC
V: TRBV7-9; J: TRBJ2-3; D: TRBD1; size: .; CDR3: CASSLLTGGSTDTQYF; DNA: TGTGCCAGCAGCTTGTTGACAGGGGGAAGCACAGATACGCAGTATTTT
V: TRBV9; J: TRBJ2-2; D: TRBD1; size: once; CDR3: CASSVFRLGTANTGELFF; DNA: TGTGCCAGCAGCGTATTTCGGTTGGGGACAGCTAACACCGGGGAGCTGTTTTTT
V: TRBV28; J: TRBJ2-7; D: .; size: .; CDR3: CASSLWTWGNYEQYF; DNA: TGTGCCAGCAGTTTATGGACTTGGGGAAACTACGAGCAGTACTTC
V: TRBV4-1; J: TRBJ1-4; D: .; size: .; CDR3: CASSQVGAALRTEEKLFF; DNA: TGCGCCAGCAGCCAAGTGGGAGCGGCACTTAGGACGGAGGAAAAACTGTTTTTT
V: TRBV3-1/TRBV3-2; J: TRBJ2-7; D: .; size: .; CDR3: CASSQDLSLYEQYF; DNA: TGTGCCAGCAGCCAAGACCTCAGTCTCTACGAGCAGTACTTC
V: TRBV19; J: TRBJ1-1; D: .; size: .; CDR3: CASNLQAMNTEAFF; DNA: TGTGCCAGTAACTTACAAGCCATGAACACTGAAGCTTTCTTT
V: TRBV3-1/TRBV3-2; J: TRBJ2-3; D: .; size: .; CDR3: CASSQGVTDTQYF; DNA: TGTGCCAGCAGCCAAGGAGTCACAGATACGCAGTATTTT
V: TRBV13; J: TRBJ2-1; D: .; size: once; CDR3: CASSPYLGYGSYNEQFF; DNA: TGTGCCAGCAGCCCGTATTTGGGGTACGGCTCCTACAATGAGCAGTTCTTC